These T cell receptor beta chains were read from a single sample in a study of T cell responses to AZD1222 COVID-19 vaccine. TCRdb's copy holds only in-frame clones and misses some; the assay was immunoSEQ multiplex PCR. The sample holds under 150,000 clones, around nine tenths seen once. The sequenced sample was peripheral blood, obtained on day 0 of AZD1222 vaccination. The receptors come from an adult in good health. Each CDR3 is given with its conserved first and last residue. The order of the fields is J gene, V gene, D gene, clone size, CDR3 DNA, CDR3 protein. The D gene is left open where the match is weak. Rows give clone size only sometimes, using once, few, many, or a class for an expanded clone.

>TRBJ1-2|TRBV7-2|-|-
TGTGCCAGCAGCCCTTCTCTACCCGTTAACTATGGCTACACCTTC
CASSPSLPVNYGYTF
>TRBJ1-5|TRBV15|TRBD1|-
TGTGCCACCAGCAGAGATAGGGTCGGACAGGGTAATCAGCCCCAGCATTTT
CATSRDRVGQGNQPQHF
>TRBJ1-4|TRBV6-6|TRBD1|once
TGTGCCAGCATCGACAGGGCAAATGAAAAACTGTTTTTT
CASIDRANEKLFF
>TRBJ2-2|TRBV28|-|-
TGTGCCAGCCCCGACAGCACCGGGGAGCTGTTTTTT
CASPDSTGELFF
>TRBJ2-5|TRBV9|TRBD1|-
TGTGCCAGCAGCGTCGGTGCTACAGGGGGAGAGACCCAGTACTTC
CASSVGATGGETQYF
>TRBJ1-5|TRBV19|TRBD1|-
TGTGCCAGTAGCCTACAGGGGGATAACAATCAGCCCCAGCATTTT
CASSLQGDNNQPQHF
>TRBJ2-7|TRBV12-5|-|-
TGTGCTAGTGGTTCTTCCGGGGGGCGTAGCGAGCAGTACTTC
CASGSSGGRSEQYF
>TRBJ2-7|TRBV28|-|-
TGTGCCAGCAGCGGGGGCGTCTCCTACGAGCAGTACTTC
CASSGGVSYEQYF
>TRBJ1-2|TRBV5-6|-|-
TGTGCCAGCAGCTTGGTGCAGGGCGTGGGTGGCTACACCTTC
CASSLVQGVGGYTF
>TRBJ1-2|TRBV30|TRBD1|-
TGTGCCTGGAGTGGGCCCCCGGGACAGAAAAACTATGGCTACACCTTC
CAWSGPPGQKNYGYTF
>TRBJ1-1|TRBV27|-|-
TGTGCCAGCAGTTTATACATCGGGACGTTGAACACTGAAGCTTTCTTT
CASSLYIGTLNTEAFF
>TRBJ2-1|TRBV7-3|-|few
TGTGCCAGCAGGGAAAGCAGGGGTAATGAGCAGTTCTTC
CASRESRGNEQFF
>TRBJ2-2|TRBV7-2|-|-
TGTGCCAGCAGCCCGCGGGACTGGGTGAACACCGGGGAGCTGTTTTTT
CASSPRDWVNTGELFF
>TRBJ1-3|TRBV7-2|-|-
TGTGCCAGCAGCCTCAACTACTACGGAAACACCATATATTTT
CASSLNYYGNTIYF
>TRBJ1-5|TRBV4-3|-|-
TGCGCCAGCAGCCAAGAAGGCAGGGATCAGCCCCAGCATTTT
CASSQEGRDQPQHF
>TRBJ1-4|TRBV5-1|-|-
TGCGCCAGCAGCTTGGCCAGAGGCTTGGTGCAGGGCAGAAAAGAAAAACTGTTTTTT
CASSLARGLVQGRKEKLFF
>TRBJ1-1|TRBV28|-|-
TGTGCCAGCAGGCCTCCCCGGGGGGCTTACACTGAAGCTTTCTTT
CASRPPRGAYTEAFF
>TRBJ1-5|TRBV7-2|TRBD1|once
TGTGCCAGCAGCTCCGGGACAGGGGCTTATCAGCCCCAGCATTTT
CASSSGTGAYQPQHF
>TRBJ2-7|TRBV3-1/TRBV3-2|-|-
TGTGCCAGCAGCCCCGACTTGAGGCGAACAATGGACGAGCAGTACTTC
CASSPDLRRTMDEQYF
>TRBJ2-3|TRBV19|-|-
TGTGCCAGTAGTACCCTTTTAAGAAACACAGATACGCAGTATTTT
CASSTLLRNTDTQYF
>TRBJ1-1|TRBV30|-|-
TGTGCCTGGAACAGGTGGCCGAACACTGAAGCTTTCTTT
CAWNRWPNTEAFF
>TRBJ1-2|TRBV12-5|-|-
TGTGCTAGTGGTTTGGAAATCTCCAACTATGGCTACACCTTC
CASGLEISNYGYTF
>TRBJ1-1|TRBV19|-|-
TGTGCCAGTAGTCCGACTGCAAGGGGGACCGGTGAAGCTTTCTTT
CASSPTARGTGEAFF
>TRBJ1-2|TRBV6-5|-|-
TGTGCCAGCAGTTACTTGACAGTTAGTAACTATGGCTACACCTTC
CASSYLTVSNYGYTF
>TRBJ2-7|TRBV11-2|-|once
TGTGCCAGCAGCTTAGAAGTATTCCACGAGCAGTACTTC
CASSLEVFHEQYF
>TRBJ2-5|TRBV6-5|-|-
TGTGCCAGCACCCCGGGGCGGGAACGAGAGACCCAGTACTTC
CASTPGRERETQYF
>TRBJ1-1|TRBV4-1|-|-
TGCGCCAGCAGCCAAATAGGTTTGAACACTGAAGCTTTCTTT
CASSQIGLNTEAFF
>TRBJ2-7|TRBV19|-|-
TGTGCCACTTCCTCGGCAGGGTTCGGGGAGCAGTACTTC
CATSSAGFGEQYF
>TRBJ1-1|TRBV6-5|-|-
TGTGCCAGCAGTTACGGTCCGGGTGAAGCTTTCTTT
CASSYGPGEAFF
>TRBJ2-5|TRBV4-3|TRBD1|few
TGCGCCAGCAGCCCAAGACATGGGACAGGGGGCTTGGAGACCCAGTACTTC
CASSPRHGTGGLETQYF
>TRBJ2-2|TRBV7-2|TRBD2|once
TGTGCCAGCAGCATCGGACTAGCGGGAGATTCGGGTCAGGCCGGGGAGCTGTTTTTT
CASSIGLAGDSGQAGELFF
>TRBJ2-3|TRBV7-2|TRBD2|-
TGTGCCAGCAGCTTAGAGGGGCGGGAGGGCCTCAGGGATACGCAGTATTTT
CASSLEGREGLRDTQYF
>TRBJ1-5|TRBV27|TRBD1|-
TGTGCCAGCCGCCAGACAGGGAATCAGCCCCAGCATTTT
CASRQTGNQPQHF
>TRBJ1-2|TRBV5-6|-|-
TGTGCCAGCAGCTTGGATCTGGGGTCTAACTATGGCTACACCTTC
CASSLDLGSNYGYTF
>TRBJ2-7|TRBV7-9|TRBD2|-
TGTGCCAGCAGCCGGGACTACTCCTACGAGCAGTACTTC
CASSRDYSYEQYF
>TRBJ2-5|TRBV4-1|-|-
TGCGCCAGCAGCCCAATGCTCCCAGAGACCCAGTACTTC
CASSPMLPETQYF
>TRBJ2-2|TRBV7-3|-|-
TGTGCCAGCAGCCCGGTAGGGGGAGCCGGGGAGCTGTTTTTT
CASSPVGGAGELFF
>TRBJ2-1|TRBV6-5|TRBD2|-
TGTGCCAGCGGGGTGGCCAGCGGGAGTTACAATGAGCAGTTCTTC
CASGVASGSYNEQFF
>TRBJ1-4|TRBV28|-|once
TGTGCCAGCAGTTTCGATGCCACTGCAACTAATGAAAAACTGTTTTTT
CASSFDATATNEKLFF
>TRBJ2-7|TRBV19|TRBD1|-
TGTGCCAGTAGTATTACCGGACAGGGGGCTTACGAGCAGTACTTC
CASSITGQGAYEQYF
>TRBJ1-4|TRBV28|-|-
TGTGCCAGCAGGGAGGGCAGGGTGAACGAAAAACTGTTTTTT
CASREGRVNEKLFF
>TRBJ2-5|TRBV29-1|TRBD2|-
TGCAGCGTTGCGGGACTAGCGGGAGGGGAGACCCAGTACTTC
CSVAGLAGGETQYF
>TRBJ1-1|TRBV28|-|-
TGTGCCAGCAGTTTACCGGGGGGGCCTTGGACTGAAGCTTTCTTT
CASSLPGGPWTEAFF
>TRBJ1-1|TRBV18|-|-
TGTGCCAGCTCACCGGACGGCACTGAAGCTTTCTTT
CASSPDGTEAFF
>TRBJ1-2|TRBV30|TRBD1|-
TGTGCCTGGAGAGGGACAGGCCATGGCTACACCTTC
CAWRGTGHGYTF
>TRBJ1-1|TRBV28|-|-
TGTGCCAGCAGTATAATGCTTAACACTGAAGCTTTCTTT
CASSIMLNTEAFF
>TRBJ1-4|TRBV16|-|once
TGTGCCAGCACTTCAGCGAGGGCTAATGAAAAACTGTTTTTT
CASTSARANEKLFF
>TRBJ1-1|TRBV6-6|TRBD1|once
TGTGCCAGCAGTCAGGACAGGGGGCCCGCGGAGGAGAACACTGAAGCTTTCTTT
CASSQDRGPAEENTEAFF
>TRBJ1-5|TRBV15|-|-
TGTGCCACCAGCAAACAGGGTCCAGTCCAGCCCCAGCATTTT
CATSKQGPVQPQHF
>TRBJ2-5|TRBV7-8|TRBD1|-
TGTGCCAGCAGCTTAGGCCTGGACAGGGAGACCCAGTACTTC
CASSLGLDRETQYF
>TRBJ2-5|TRBV7-9|TRBD1|-
TGTGCCAGCAGCCCCAAAGAAGACAGGGGACAAGAGACCCAGTACTTC
CASSPKEDRGQETQYF
>TRBJ1-3|TRBV30|-|once
TGTGCCTGGGGCTCCCCAGGGTTACGGGGAAACACCATATATTTT
CAWGSPGLRGNTIYF